These 16 T cell receptor beta chains were sequenced from one sample in a study of blood T cell repertoires in COVID-19. Profiled with immunoSEQ multiplex PCR; TCRdb holds only in-frame clones, not every one. The sample lists approximately 450,000 clones, about 85% seen once, with just under 2% in the top ten. Sample: PBMCs or T cells enriched from blood (not recorded which). The receptors come from a woman younger than 35 with acute COVID-19.

The chain links TRBV5-1 to TRBJ2-1; D possibly corresponds to TRBD1 (5 bases). This CDR3 has 14 residues. V lost 1 base to trimming and J lost 7 bases, with 12 bases between them. The germline V gene has CDR1 SGHRS and CDR2 YFSETQ. The chain's CDR3 is CASSLLGVANEQFF. The CDR3 region has the DNA TGCGCCAGCAGCTTGTTAGGGGTTGCGAATGAGCAGTTCTTC.

V usage is TRBV3-1 (or the pseudogene TRBV3-2) and J usage is TRBJ2-5; a possible D gene is TRBD2 (6 bases). In germline, CDR1 is LGHDT, CDR2 YNNKEL (reference sequence). Between the trimmed V and J ends, which lost 2 bases and 7 bases, there was a span of 26 bases. The CDR3 loop spans 18 amino acids. CDR3 sequence (DNA): TGTGCCAGCAGCCAAAACCCGAAGGGACTCCGCGGTGGTAGGACCCAGTACTTC. Amino acid sequence: CASSQNPKGLRGGRTQYF.

This clone was seen a single time. The chain couples TRBV18 to TRBJ2-3; D remains unclear. Trimming cost V 6 bases and J 1 base, with 11 bases left between them. Germline V CDR1 and CDR2: KGHSH, LQKENI. The CDR3 sequence is 14 residues long. The CDR3 here is CASSPGSGTDTQYF. The CDR3 coding sequence is TGTGCCAGCTCCCCCGGAAGCGGCACAGATACGCAGTATTTT.

A note on this clone: This same CDR3 is encoded by further DNA sequences in the sample. The V gene is TRBV12-3 or TRBV12-4, the J gene TRBJ2-7; D gene ambiguous. The CDR3 is 12 amino acids. V lost 2 bases and J lost 2, with 4 bases in between. This CDR3 reads CASSLNTYEQYF. Here the CDR3 DNA reads TGTGCCAGCAGTTTAAACACCTACGAGCAGTACTTC.

The CDR3 here is CASSSGDYNEQFF. The DNA of the CDR3 is TGTGCCAGCAGCTCGGGGGATTACAATGAGCAGTTCTTC. The chain is built from TRBV5-4 and TRBJ2-1; TRBD2 is a possible D gene (6 bases). V was cut by 3 bases and J by 4 bases, with 8 bases left in between. Per the germline V gene, CDR1 is SGHNT and CDR2 is YYREEE (reference sequence). The CDR3 contains 13 residues.

The count of this clone is one. V gene TRBV4-3 combines with J gene TRBJ2-5; tentative D call: TRBD2 (6 bases). From germline, CDR1 is LGHNA and CDR2 YSLEER. The CDR3 is 22 amino acids. V lost 3 bases, J lost 2 bases, and 34 bases lay in between. CDR3 region: CASSQRNTPTTAGIIFQETQYF. The CDR3, as DNA: TGCGCCAGCAGCCAGAGAAACACACCTACTACAGCGGGCATTATCTTTCAAGAGACCCAGTACTTC.

The rearrangement links TRBV7-2 to TRBJ2-3; TRBD2 matches 16 bases. This CDR3 is 18 amino acids long. Germline CDR1 and CDR2: SGHTA and FQGNSA. V dropped 4 bases and J dropped 5; count of bases not matched to a gene: 9. This chain's CDR3 is CASSYLGTSGRAEDTQYF. The CDR3 DNA reads TGTGCCAGCAGCTACCTAGGGACTAGCGGGAGGGCCGAAGATACGCAGTATTTT. Looking up the rest from reference TRBV7-2 and TRBJ2-3 gives the full variable domain: GAGVSQSPSNKVTEKGKDVELRCDPISGHTALYWYRQSLGQGLEFLIYFQGNSAPDKSGLPSDRFSAERTGGSVSTLTIQRTQQEDSAVYLCASSYLGTSGRAEDTQYFGPGTRLTVL.

Only a few counts were recorded for this clone. This chain connects TRBV6-5 to TRBJ2-1, with 10 bases matching TRBD2. Unmatched junction bases numbered 1, after V lost 6 bases and J lost 2 bases. The V gene's germline CDR1 is MNHEY and CDR2 SVGAGI. CDR3 size: 14 residues. The CDR3 DNA reads as TGTGCCAGCAGGAGCGGGGGGGCCTACAATGAGCAGTTCTTC. Translating gives CASRSGGAYNEQFF.

The chain couples TRBV7-9 to TRBJ1-1, with 10 bases that match TRBD1. This CDR3 has 15 residues. CDR1 SEHNR and CDR2 FQNEAQ come from the germline V gene (reference sequence). The V and J ends lost 3 bases and 5 bases, in that order; junction bases with no gene match: 6. The CDR3 here is CASSFPRTGGTEAFF. The CDR3 bases are TGTGCCAGCAGCTTCCCAAGGACAGGGGGGACTGAAGCTTTCTTT.

This rearrangement joins TRBV7-9 to TRBJ1-4, with D unresolved. Germline values: CDR1 SEHNR, CDR2 FQNEAQ (reference sequence). The CDR3 covers 15 residues. Trimming took 5 bases from V and 2 from J, leaving 12 bases between them. The CDR3 reads CASSLGDITNEKLFF. CDR3 nucleotide sequence: TGTGCCAGCAGCCTAGGCGACATTACTAATGAAAAACTGTTTTTT.

This chain links TRBV11-2 with TRBJ2-2; no reliable D call. Germline CDR1 SGHAT, CDR2 FQNNGV. Trimming took 2 bases from V and 3 from J, leaving 7 bases between them. The CDR3 sequence is 14 residues long. CDR3 in DNA: TGTGCCAGCAGCTTATCTGCGTACACCGGGGAGCTGTTTTTT. Translating it yields CASSLSAYTGELFF.

The chain joins TRBV12-3 or TRBV12-4 to TRBJ2-3; no clear D. The CDR3 is 12 amino acids. Trimming left V 3 bases short and J 4 bases short, with 5 bases between. The CDR3 sequence is CASSFISDTQYF. The CDR3 coding sequence is TGTGCCAGCAGTTTTATCTCAGATACGCAGTATTTT.

The chain recombines TRBV5-1 with TRBJ2-1, with TRBD2 matching 7 bases. CDR3 length: 14 residues. Germline V gene data show CDR1 as SGHRS and CDR2 as YFSETQ. J lost 4 bases, V lost 4 bases, and 5 bases had no gene match. The CDR3 DNA sequence: TGCGCCAGCAGCGTTCTAGCGGAATACAATGAGCAGTTCTTC. This translates into CASSVLAEYNEQFF.

This rearrangement joins TRBV14 to TRBJ1-4, with D possibly matching TRBD1 (6 bases). Germline values: CDR1 SGHDN, CDR2 FVKESK. This CDR3 has 13 residues. V lost 4 bases and J 5 bases, leaving 8 bases between the germline ends. CDR3 residues: CASSRGQNEKLFF. The CDR3 coding sequence is TGTGCCAGCAGCCGAGGACAGAATGAAAAACTGTTTTTT.

V is TRBV10-1 and J is TRBJ1-1, with 10 bases identical to TRBD1. The CDR3 has 16 residues. The germline V gene has CDR1 WNHNN and CDR2 SYGVQD (reference sequence). V dropped 2 bases and J dropped 7; count of bases not matched to a gene: 10. The CDR3 DNA reads TGCGCCAGCAGTGAGGGTTCCGGGACAGGGGTGTATGAAGCTTTCTTT. It is translated as CASSEGSGTGVYEAFF.

The rearrangement uses TRBV5-6 and TRBJ2-7; 7 bases fit TRBD2. V dropped 0 bases and J dropped 3; count of bases not matched to a gene: 6. Germline-derived CDR1 and CDR2 are SGHDT and YYEEEE. The CDR3 totals 15 residues. This chain's CDR3 is CASSLDLAANYEQYF. CDR3 nucleotides: TGTGCCAGCAGCTTGGACCTAGCGGCAAACTACGAGCAGTACTTC.